The 11 T cell receptor beta chains listed next were all sequenced from one sample in a study of shared clonotypes between healthy human individuals. Sequenced by immunoSEQ multiplex PCR; TCRdb stores in-frame clones only, minus some. Here the sample spans about 2.4 million clones, 93% being singletons. Sequenced: naive CD4+ T cells from PBMCs. Specified subset: CD45RA+ positively selected. These receptors all come from a man younger than 35 in good health. Some clones in this sample may be carry-over from other donors' samples.

This rearrangement joins TRBV7-9 to TRBJ2-1; 10 bases are a match to TRBD1. Germline V gene sequence: CDR1 SEHNR, CDR2 FQNEAQ (reference sequence). With 5 bases clipped from V and 0 bases from J, the junction kept 13 bases outside the gene matches. This CDR3 is 19 amino acids long. CDR3 sequence: CASSLRDRGLRSSYNEQFF. CDR3 in DNA: TGTGCCAGCAGCCTCCGGGACAGGGGCCTTCGGAGCTCCTACAATGAGCAGTTCTTC.

This chain connects TRBV2 to TRBJ2-1; the match to TRBD2 covers 8 bases. This CDR3 is built from 16 residues. J gave up 1 base and V 6 bases, and 8 bases lay outside the gene matches. The germline CDR1 and CDR2 sequences are SNHLY and FYNNEI. CDR3 coding DNA: TGTGCCAGCAGCAGGGGTGCGGGAGGTTCCTACAATGAGCAGTTCTTC. Residues: CASSRGAGGSYNEQFF.

Turning to this clone: Additional DNA sequences in this sample encode the identical CDR3. The rearrangement uses TRBV18 and TRBJ2-7, with D hard to call. Germline V gene data show CDR1 as KGHSH and CDR2 as LQKENI. The CDR3 covers 14 residues. V lost 0 bases, J lost 3 bases, and 9 bases lay in between. CDR3 sequence reads: CASSPPSVNYEQYF. For the CDR3, the DNA is TGTGCCAGCTCACCACCGTCGGTTAACTACGAGCAGTACTTC.

The V call is TRBV6-4, the J call TRBJ2-1, with D possibly TRBD1 on 5 matching bases. The CDR3 is 15 amino acids. The V end lost 5 bases, the J end lost 3 bases, and 14 bases lay between the germline ends. CDR1 is MRHNA, CDR2 SNTAGT, per germline. CDR3 loop: CASSTTVDRYNEQFF. The DNA of the CDR3 is TGTGCCAGCAGTACGACAGTGGACCGCTACAATGAGCAGTTCTTC.

The chain employs TRBV5-1 and TRBJ2-1; D may be TRBD2 (5 bases). The CDR3 spans 15 residues. Germline-derived CDR1 and CDR2 are SGHRS and YFSETQ. With 0 bases removed from V and 6 bases from J, the gap between germline ends came to 13 bases. CDR3 coding DNA: TGCGCCAGCAGCTTGGCAGTTTCGCGGGTCAATGAGCAGTTCTTC. Translated: CASSLAVSRVNEQFF.

The chain couples TRBV2 to TRBJ1-5, with 7 bases fitting TRBD1. CDR3 length equals 16 residues. Germline loops: CDR1 SNHLY, CDR2 FYNNEI. Trimming took 7 bases from V and 2 from J; bases not matched to a gene: 11. The CDR3 here is CASTPDRAVRNQPQHF. The CDR3 nucleotides read TGTGCCAGCACTCCCGACAGGGCCGTTCGCAATCAGCCCCAGCATTTT.

The gene calls are TRBV28 and TRBJ1-2, with a possible D match to TRBD1 (5 bases). The V and J ends lost 3 bases and 3 bases respectively, with 14 bases between them. The CDR3 sequence is 15 residues long. Germline CDR1 and CDR2: MDHEN and SYDVKM. CDR3 DNA sequence: TGTGCCAGCAGTTTCCCCCCAGGGAGGGACTATGGCTACACCTTC. This translates into CASSFPPGRDYGYTF.

This rearrangement joins TRBV28 to TRBJ1-5, with a possible D match to TRBD1 (5 bases). The length of the CDR3 is 15 residues. Germline V gene lookup returns CDR1 MDHEN and CDR2 SYDVKM. Trimming removed 8 bases at V and 6 bases at J, with 20 bases between. This chain's CDR3 is CASGAGGTSGQPQHF. CDR3 DNA sequence: TGTGCCAGCGGGGCGGGGGGGACCTCGGGTCAGCCCCAGCATTTT.

The CDR3 DNA reads as TGTGCCAGCAGTTACGTCGCCTTGGGGGTCGACGAGCAGTACTTC. This gives the protein CASSYVALGVDEQYF. The rearrangement joins TRBV6-5 to TRBJ2-7; D tentatively reads TRBD1 or TRBD2 (5 bases each). CDR1 is MNHEY, CDR2 SVGAGI, per germline. This CDR3 region has 15 residues. Trimming took 2 bases from V and 5 from J, leaving 16 bases between them.

The genes are TRBV4-2 and TRBJ2-3, with D uncertain. Germline V gives CDR1 LGHNA, CDR2 YNFKEQ. This CDR3 has 16 residues. The V and J ends lost 1 base and 6 bases respectively, with 17 bases between them. CDR3 sequence (DNA): TGTGCCAGCAGCCAAGGGTTCGTGGAAGGCCCGGATACGCAGTATTTT. Translating it yields CASSQGFVEGPDTQYF.

J is TRBJ2-7 and V is TRBV7-3; 8 nucleotides agree with TRBD1. The CDR3 covers 13 residues. CDR1 and CDR2 (germline): SGHTA, FQGTGA. The trim removed 5 bases at V and 5 bases at J, leaving 5 bases unmatched. CDR3 sequence reads: CASSQDRDHEQYF. The CDR3 bases are TGTGCCAGCAGCCAGGACAGGGACCACGAGCAGTACTTC.